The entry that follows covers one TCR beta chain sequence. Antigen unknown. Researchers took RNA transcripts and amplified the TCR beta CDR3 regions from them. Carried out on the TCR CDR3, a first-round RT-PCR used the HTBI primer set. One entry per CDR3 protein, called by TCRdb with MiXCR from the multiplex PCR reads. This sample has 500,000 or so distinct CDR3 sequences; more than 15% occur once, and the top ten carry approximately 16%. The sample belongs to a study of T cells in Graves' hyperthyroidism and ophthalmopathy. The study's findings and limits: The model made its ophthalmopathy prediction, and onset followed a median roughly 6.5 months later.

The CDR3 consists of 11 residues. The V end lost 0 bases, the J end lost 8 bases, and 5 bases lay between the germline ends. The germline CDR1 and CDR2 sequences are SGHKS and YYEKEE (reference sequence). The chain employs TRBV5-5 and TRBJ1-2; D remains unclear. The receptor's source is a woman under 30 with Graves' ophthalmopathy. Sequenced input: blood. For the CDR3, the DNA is TGTGCCAGCAGCTTGGTGGGGGGCTACACCTTC. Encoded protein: CASSLVGGYTF. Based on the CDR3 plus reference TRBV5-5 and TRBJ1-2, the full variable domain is DAGVTQSPTHLIKTRGQQVTLRCSPISGHKSVSWYQQVLGQGPQFIFQYYEKEERGRGNFPDRFSARQFPNYSSELNVNALLLGDSALYLCASSLVGGYTFGSGTRLTVV.